Each of the 19 T cell receptor beta chains below was sequenced from the same sample in a study of blood T cell repertoires in COVID-19. Using immunoSEQ multiplex PCR, the repertoire was profiled, and TCRdb retains in-frame clones only, with some absent. The sample lists a few hundred thousand clones; approximately 91% were seen once. Sequencing was carried out using peripheral blood. The receptors were sampled from a woman aged 55 to 70 with acute or convalescent COVID-19.

This chain links TRBV6-2 or TRBV6-3 with TRBJ1-5; 9 nucleotides align to TRBD1. V shed 1 base and J 0 bases; nucleotides not matched to a gene: 7. CDR1 and CDR2 from the germline V gene are MNHEY and SVGEGT. The length of the CDR3 is 18 residues. CDR3 coding DNA: TGTGCCAGCAGTTACTTTGGGACAGGGACGCTTAGCAATCAGCCCCAGCATTTT. Translated: CASSYFGTGTLSNQPQHF.

As for this clone: The same CDR3 arises from other DNA sequences in this sample as well. This sequence joins TRBV7-9 and TRBJ1-2; possible D gene TRBD1, 6 bases. The CDR3 runs to 13 residues. Germline values: CDR1 SEHNR, CDR2 FQNEAQ (reference sequence). The V end lost 0 bases, the J end lost 6 bases, and 8 bases lay between the germline ends. The CDR3 is CASSLAQGDGYTF. CDR3 DNA sequence: TGTGCCAGCAGCTTAGCACAGGGAGATGGCTACACCTTC.

The V call is TRBV7-9, the J call TRBJ2-7; D is possibly TRBD1 (5 bases). The germline V and J ends were trimmed by 5 bases and 1 base, with 9 bases remaining between them. CDR3 size: 13 residues. Germline-derived CDR1 and CDR2 are SEHNR and FQNEAQ (reference sequence). The CDR3 DNA reads as TGTGCCAGCAGCGCCGACAGTTCCTACGAGCAGTACTTC. It specifies CASSADSSYEQYF.

V is TRBV28 and J is TRBJ2-2, with 8 bases that match TRBD2. Germline V gene sequence: CDR1 MDHEN, CDR2 SYDVKM. The length of the CDR3 is 17 residues. Germline trimming cut 2 bases from V and 3 bases from J; bases unmatched to any gene: 8. Here the CDR3 DNA reads TGTGCCAGCAGTTTACCCCGGGGTAGCGGGGACACCGGGGAGCTGTTTTTT. Its translation is CASSLPRGSGDTGELFF.

This clone is medium-sized by share. The chain combines TRBV5-4 with TRBJ2-1; possibly TRBD2 for D (6 bases). There are 15 residues in the CDR3. Deletions cut 5 bases from V and 0 bases from J, with 12 bases between. CDR1 is SGHNT, CDR2 YYREEE, per germline (reference sequence). CDR3 DNA: TGTGCCAGCAGGTCGGGACTCCCCTCCTACAATGAGCAGTTCTTC. It codes for CASRSGLPSYNEQFF.

The sample holds a few counts of this clone. J is TRBJ1-2 and V is TRBV2; TRBD1 might be the D (5 bases). The CDR3 consists of 15 residues. V was clipped by 4 bases and J by 3 bases, with 15 bases between them. Germline V gene lookup returns CDR1 SNHLY and CDR2 FYNNEI. The CDR3 sequence: CASSGVRTYDYGYTF. The CDR3 DNA follows: TGTGCCAGCAGTGGGGTTCGGACATATGACTATGGCTACACCTTC. The full variable domain, rest sourced from reference TRBV2 and TRBJ1-2, is EPEVTQTPSHQVTQMGQEVILRCVPISNHLYFYWYRQILGQKVEFLVSFYNNEISEKSEIFDDQFSVERPDGSNFTLKIRSTKLEDSAMYFCASSGVRTYDYGYTFGSGTRLTVV.

The chain uses TRBV6-2 or TRBV6-3 and TRBJ1-2; D uncertain. Trimming removed 4 bases at V and 4 bases at J, with 4 bases between. The CDR3 is made up of 11 amino acids. The V gene's germline CDR1 is MNHEY and CDR2 SVGEGT. CDR3 nucleotide sequence: TGTGCCAGCAGTTCTCCCTATGGCTACACCTTC. Encoded protein: CASSSPYGYTF.

The chain links TRBV19 to TRBJ2-1; D not resolved. Germline V gene sequence: CDR1 LNHDA, CDR2 SQIVND (reference sequence). Trimming cost V 5 bases and J 5 bases, with 10 bases left between them. The CDR3 is 13 residues long. For the CDR3, the DNA is TGTGCCAGTAGTTCGACACCGAACAATGAGCAGTTCTTC. It specifies CASSSTPNNEQFF.

The chain employs TRBV2 and TRBJ1-6, with D unclear. This CDR3 region has 11 residues. Germline assignment: CDR1 SNHLY and CDR2 FYNNEI. V lost 10 bases and J lost 10, with 11 bases in between. The CDR3 DNA is TGTGCCACCCGGTTTCTCTCACCCCTCCACTTT. Its translation is CATRFLSPLHF.

The chain couples TRBV24-1 to TRBJ2-5; perhaps TRBD2 as D (7 bases). Trimming pared 9 bases from V and 5 bases from J, leaving 18 bases between. The CDR3 is 14 residues long. Germline V CDR1 and CDR2: KGHDR, SFDVKD. The CDR3 spells CATAVGGAVETQYF. CDR3 nucleotides: TGTGCCACCGCCGTTGGGGGGGCGGTTGAGACCCAGTACTTC.

This sequence joins TRBV29-1 and TRBJ2-2; 7 bases fit TRBD2. With 7 bases clipped from V and 4 bases from J, the junction kept 9 bases outside the gene matches. The length of the CDR3 is 14 residues. Germline V lookup: CDR1 SQVTM, CDR2 ANQGSEA. Here the CDR3 DNA reads TGCAGCGGCCAGCTGGGGAGGGTCACCGGGGAGCTGTTTTTT. Translating it yields CSGQLGRVTGELFF.

The CDR3 region is CASSPDTLAPYEQYF. The CDR3 DNA reads as TGTGCCAGCAGCCCCGACACACTAGCCCCCTACGAGCAGTACTTC. This chain links TRBV9 with TRBJ2-7; maybe TRBD2 (6 bases). V lost 4 bases and J 2 bases, leaving 16 bases between the germline ends. CDR3 length: 15 residues. CDR1 SGDLS and CDR2 YYNGEE come from the germline V gene.

The rearrangement joins TRBV28 to TRBJ1-3; the match to TRBD1 covers 10 bases. The V gene's germline CDR1 is MDHEN and CDR2 SYDVKM. The V segment lost 6 bases and the J segment 2 bases; nucleotides outside the gene matches: 16. CDR3 length: 19 amino acids. The DNA of the CDR3 is TGTGCCAGCAGCCTACCCCGACAGGGGGCGCGGGGTCCTGGAAACACCATATATTTT. Amino acid sequence: CASSLPRQGARGPGNTIYF.

V usage is TRBV7-9 and J usage is TRBJ1-1, with 7 positions matching TRBD1. CDR3 length: 16 amino acids. From germline, CDR1 is SEHNR and CDR2 FQNEAQ (reference sequence). V shed 0 bases and J 8 bases; nucleotides not matched to a gene: 12. The CDR3 DNA reads TGTGCCAGCAGCTTAGCATCCGGACAGGCCCTCGGAGAAGCTTTCTTT. Translated: CASSLASGQALGEAFF.

The chain links TRBV6-5 to TRBJ2-1, with TRBD2 as a possible D gene (6 bases). Germline-derived CDR1 and CDR2 are MNHEY and SVGAGI. This CDR3 region has 16 residues. Deletions cut 0 bases from V and 0 bases from J, with 9 bases between. Here the CDR3 DNA reads TGTGCCAGCAGTTACTCTAGCGGTAGCTCCTACAATGAGCAGTTCTTC. Residues: CASSYSSGSSYNEQFF.

This chain links TRBV4-1 with TRBJ2-7, with 9 bases identical to TRBD2. V shed 4 bases, J shed 7 bases, and the junction held 11 bases outside the gene matches. CDR1 MGHRA and CDR2 YSYEKL come from the germline V gene. The CDR3 totals 15 residues. CDR3 nucleotides: TGCGCCAGCAGCCCCCTGGCGGGAGGGCCGGGGGAGCAGTACTTC. This translates into CASSPLAGGPGEQYF.

This chain connects TRBV7-9 to TRBJ1-1; TRBD1 might be the D (6 bases). Trimming left V 5 bases short and J 1 base short, with 11 bases between. Germline V gene lookup returns CDR1 SEHNR and CDR2 FQNEAQ (reference sequence). CDR3 length equals 14 residues. The CDR3 DNA sequence: TGTGCCAGCAGCCGCCCGGGACAGAACACTGAAGCTTTCTTT. This sequence encodes CASSRPGQNTEAFF.

The chain uses TRBV7-2 and TRBJ2-2; tentatively, D is TRBD2 (6 bases). The germline gives CDR1 SGHTA, CDR2 FQGNSA. Trimming shortened V by 5 bases and J by 1 base, and 14 bases separated the two germline ends. The CDR3 sequence is 16 residues long. The CDR3 here is CASSPSGSGNTGELFF. CDR3 coding DNA: TGTGCCAGCAGCCCATCTGGTAGCGGGAACACCGGGGAGCTGTTTTTT.

The gene calls are TRBV7-2 and TRBJ2-3, with 8 bases aligning to TRBD2. J gave up 5 bases and V 6 bases, and 7 bases lay outside the gene matches. The CDR3 has 14 amino acids. Germline values: CDR1 SGHTA, CDR2 FQGNSA. CDR3 DNA: TGTGCCAGCAGTCGGACTAGCCAGGTAGATACGCAGTATTTT. It translates to CASSRTSQVDTQYF.